Below are 17 T cell receptor beta chains sequenced from a single sample in a study of cytomegalovirus exposure and HLA in healthy donors. The PCR contained 60 Vbeta and 13 Jbeta primers. TCRdb's copy holds only in-frame clones and misses some; the assay was immunoSEQ multiplex PCR. The sample has 170,000 or so clones, roughly 85% seen once. The sequenced sample was PBMCs. Every receptor here comes from a woman aged 40 to 49 in good health and CMV-seronegative.

The chain uses TRBV10-3 and TRBJ2-1; 8 bases map to TRBD2. The CDR3 runs to 15 residues. Germline CDR1 reads ENHRY; CDR2 reads SYGVKD. The V segment lost 11 bases and the J segment 3 bases; nucleotides outside the gene matches: 12. Here the CDR3 DNA reads TGTGCCGCCACAGGCGAAGCGGGGGTCTACAATGAGCAGTTCTTC. Translating gives CAATGEAGVYNEQFF.

The chain employs TRBV1 and TRBJ2-5; TRBD2, the table's D call, was not compared with the DNA. TRBV1 constitutes a pseudogene. The CDR3 has 17 residues. CDR3 sequence (DNA): TGCACCAGCAGCCAAGATGCTGGCGGGGGGGCCATTGAGACCCAGTACTTC. This codes for CTSSQDAGGGAIETQYF.

The rearrangement uses TRBV30 and TRBJ2-3; D might be TRBD1 (5 bases). The CDR3 spans 15 residues. The germline V gene encodes CDR1 GTSNPN and CDR2 SVGIG (reference sequence). V dropped 0 bases and J dropped 5 bases, with 15 bases sitting between them. CDR3: CAWSVRSGNLDTQYF. The CDR3 nucleotides read TGTGCCTGGAGTGTACGGTCAGGGAACTTAGATACGCAGTATTTT.

Concerning this clone itself: One end of the junction varies from germline; a read error may be responsible. This chain links TRBV10-1 with TRBJ2-7; TRBD2 matches 8 bases. CDR1 and CDR2 from the germline V gene are WNHNN and SYGVQD (reference sequence). This CDR3 has 15 residues. CDR3 nucleotide sequence: TGCGCCAGCAGAGAGTTGACTAGCGCCACCTACGAGCAGTACTTC. It translates to CASRELTSATYEQYF.

The rearrangement joins TRBV29-1 to TRBJ2-7; 9 nucleotides agree with TRBD2. The germline CDR1 and CDR2 sequences are SQVTM and ANQGSEA. The CDR3 consists of 13 residues. Germline trimming cut 4 bases from V and 3 bases from J; bases unmatched to any gene: 4. The DNA of the CDR3 is TGCAGCGTTGTTAGCGGGAGTATCTACGAGCAGTACTTC. The encoded protein is CSVVSGSIYEQYF.

The V and J genes are TRBV6-5 and TRBJ2-7; the match to TRBD2 covers 7 bases. Germline V gene sequence: CDR1 MNHEY, CDR2 SVGAGI. The CDR3 extends over 14 amino acids. V lost 0 bases and J lost 3; bases outside the gene matches: 2. This CDR3 reads CASSYSGGGYEQYF. Here the CDR3 DNA reads TGTGCCAGCAGTTACTCCGGCGGGGGCTACGAGCAGTACTTC.

The chain recombines TRBV9 with TRBJ2-2, with a possible D match to TRBD2 (5 bases). V was trimmed by 2 bases and J by 6 bases, leaving 5 bases between them. This CDR3 spans 12 amino acids. From germline, CDR1 is SGDLS and CDR2 YYNGEE. The CDR3 here is CASSVRAGELFF. The CDR3 DNA is TGTGCCAGCAGCGTGAGGGCCGGGGAGCTGTTTTTT.

The V and J genes are TRBV19 and TRBJ1-1; a weak D match, TRBD1 (5 bases). This CDR3 is built from 13 residues. The germline V gene encodes CDR1 LNHDA and CDR2 SQIVND (reference sequence). The germline V and J ends were trimmed by 6 bases and 6 bases, with 14 bases remaining between them. CDR3 sequence (DNA): TGTGCCAGTAGGGGATGGGGCAGCCCTGAAGCTTTCTTT. Protein: CASRGWGSPEAFF. Full variable domain (rest looked up from reference TRBV19 and TRBJ1-1): DGGITQSPKYLFRKEGQNVTLSCEQNLNHDAMYWYRQDPGQGLRLIYYSQIVNDFQKGDIAEGYSVSREKKESFPLTVTSAQKNPTAFYLCASRGWGSPEAFFGQGTRLTVV.

The chain has TRBV5-4 and TRBJ2-7, with D perhaps TRBD1 (5 bases). The CDR3 runs 12 residues. Trimming stripped 4 bases from V and 10 bases from J, with 15 bases between. Germline V lookup: CDR1 SGHNT, CDR2 YYREEE (reference sequence). The CDR3 reads CASSADSSLQYF. In nucleotides, the CDR3 is TGTGCCAGCAGCGCCGACAGCTCCCTTCAGTACTTC.

This chain uses TRBV30 with TRBJ2-7; weak D call: TRBD2 (6 bases). V was cut by 1 base and J by 2 bases, with 12 bases left in between. The germline V gene encodes CDR1 GTSNPN and CDR2 SVGIG (reference sequence). This CDR3 spans 14 amino acids. CDR3 in amino acids: CAWSGWEETYEQYF. In nucleotides, the CDR3 is TGTGCCTGGAGTGGGTGGGAGGAGACCTACGAGCAGTACTTC.

CDR3 in amino acids: CASSLSMRRAIYNEQFF. DNA of the CDR3: TGTGCCAGCAGTTTATCGATGCGGAGGGCCATCTACAATGAGCAGTTCTTC. The chain is built from TRBV27 and TRBJ2-1, with D possibly being TRBD2 (6 bases). The germline V and J ends were trimmed by 0 bases and 3 bases, with 15 bases remaining between them. This CDR3 has 17 amino acids. CDR1 is MNHEY and CDR2 is SMNVEV in the germline V gene (reference sequence).

The chain employs TRBV30 and TRBJ2-7; 8 bases map to TRBD2. Germline CDR1 reads GTSNPN; CDR2 reads SVGIG (reference sequence). Trimming removed 4 bases from V and 5 bases from J; junction bases left unmatched: 4. The CDR3 consists of 12 residues. CDR3 nucleotide sequence: TGTGCCTGGACGGGGGGGCCACACGAGCAGTACTTC. Its protein is CAWTGGPHEQYF.

This rearrangement joins TRBV13 to TRBJ2-5; possible D gene TRBD1, 5 bases. Gene TRBJ2-7 matches the end of the DNA better, so the J call may be wrong. The CDR3 length is 14 residues. In germline, CDR1 is PRHDT, CDR2 FYEKMQ (reference sequence). The CDR3 loop is CASSLEARAYEQYF. CDR3 bases: TGTGCCAGCAGCTTAGAGGCCAGGGCCTACGAGCAGTACTTC.

The chain links TRBV5-4 to TRBJ2-5; TRBD2 aligns across 11 bases. This CDR3 is built from 15 residues. Germline V gene lookup returns CDR1 SGHNT and CDR2 YYREEE (reference sequence). J was trimmed by 2 bases and V by 6 bases; bases with no gene match: 6. As DNA, the CDR3 is TGTGCCAGCAAACCGGGACTAGCGGCTCAAGAGACCCAGTACTTC. It encodes CASKPGLAAQETQYF.

The chain is built from TRBV7-2 and TRBJ2-1, with unresolved D. V dropped 4 bases and J dropped 0 bases, with 13 bases sitting between them. The CDR3 is made up of 16 amino acids. Germline V gene data show CDR1 as SGHTA and CDR2 as FQGNSA. The CDR3 spells CASSSLVAHSYNEQFF. Written as DNA, the CDR3 is TGTGCCAGCAGCTCCCTTGTAGCCCACTCCTACAATGAGCAGTTCTTC.

The chain employs TRBV5-1 and TRBJ2-5; 7 bases align to TRBD1. The germline V gene encodes CDR1 SGHRS and CDR2 YFSETQ. V gave up 4 bases and J gave up 5 bases; unmatched junction bases: 8. This CDR3 has 14 residues. The CDR3 here is CASSQSTGTETQYF. The CDR3 coding sequence is TGCGCCAGCAGCCAGTCGACAGGGACCGAGACCCAGTACTTC.

The chain joins TRBV7-8 to TRBJ1-3; D possibly corresponds to TRBD1 (6 bases). The V end lost 4 bases, the J end lost 4 bases, and 17 bases lay between the germline ends. In germline, CDR1 is SGHVS, CDR2 FQNEAQ. The CDR3 is 16 amino acids. Here the CDR3 reads CASSYITGRGGNTIYF. In nucleotides, the CDR3 is TGTGCCAGCAGCTACATAACAGGGAGGGGAGGAAACACCATATATTTT. Combining the CDR3 with reference TRBV7-8 and TRBJ1-3 gives the whole variable domain GAGVSQSPRYKVAKRGQDVALRCDPISGHVSLFWYQQALGQGPEFLTYFQNEAQLDKSGLPSDRFFAERPEGSVSTLKIQRTQQEDSAVYLCASSYITGRGGNTIYFGEGSWLTVV.